The clone carrying this T cell receptor beta chain was detected only a few times. Its antigen is as yet unknown. Being one base from a much bigger clone, this may be a read error. Amplification of ligated cDNA took four PCR rounds with SP2 and nested alpha and beta constant primers. TCRdb recomputed calls from the UMI-ligation and nested PCR reads with MiXCR, one row per CDR3 protein. The sample lists 20,000 to 25,000 distinct CDR3 sequences; 4.5% to 7% were seen once. Regarding treatment: skin biopsy from PPD injection site in Mantoux-positive individual. TCR cDNA received a 3' ligated oligonucleotide that carried a UMI. These data come from a study of naive and memory T cell subsets. Study-wide findings and caveats: This RNA-based method may be sensitive to activation-related transcript changes.

The receptor comes from an adult in good health. Sequencing used skin, obtained from a tuberculin skin test site.

CDR3 protein: CASSPPGLAGGNEQFF. CDR3 sequence (DNA): TGTGCCAGCAGCCCGCCGGGACTAGCGGGAGGGAATGAGCAGTTCTTC. The gene calls are TRBV14 and TRBJ2-1; 16 positions agree with TRBD2. The germline V gene has CDR1 SGHDN and CDR2 FVKESK. CDR3 length: 16 amino acids. Germline trimming cut 4 bases from V and 7 bases from J; bases unmatched to any gene: 4.